These 13 T cell receptor beta chains were all obtained from the same sample, sequenced in a study of OX40 agonist ivuxolimab in advanced cancers. Data came from immunoSEQ multiplex PCR; TCRdb stores just in-frame clones and leaves some out. There are about 42,000 clones in the sample; just over 85% occur only once, and just over 20% lies in the top ten. The sample here was CD4+ or CD8+ T cells sorted from blood, taken in a trial of the OX40 agonist ivuxolimab. These receptors all come from an adult with an advanced solid tumor such as melanoma, head and neck, liver or kidney cancer.

About this clone itself: Other DNA sequences in the sample encode the same CDR3. CDR3 sequence (DNA): TGTGCCAGCAGCGTCGGGACATCCGAAGAGACCCAGTACTTC. It codes for CASSVGTSEETQYF. The chain carries TRBV9 and TRBJ2-5, with a tentative D call TRBD1 (6 bases). V lost 2 bases and J 3 bases, leaving 11 bases between the germline ends. Germline assignment: CDR1 SGDLS and CDR2 YYNGEE. CDR3 length: 14 amino acids. Filled out from reference TRBV9 and TRBJ2-5, the complete variable domain reads DSGVTQTPKHLITATGQRVTLRCSPRSGDLSVYWYQQSLDQGLQFLIQYYNGEERAKGNILERFSAQQFPDLHSELNLSSLELGDSALYFCASSVGTSEETQYFGPGTRLLVL.

The rearrangement uses TRBV7-6 and TRBJ2-1; no clear D gene. The germline gives CDR1 SGHVS, CDR2 FNYEAQ. The CDR3 runs to 12 residues. The V gene lost 1 base and the J gene lost 8 bases, with 6 bases spanning the gap. DNA for the CDR3: TGTGCCAGCAGCTTAGGACCGGATGAGCAGTTCTTC. Its translation: CASSLGPDEQFF.

Only a few counts were recorded for this clone. V usage is TRBV5-1 and J usage is TRBJ2-2; no firm D call. Germline V lookup: CDR1 SGHRS, CDR2 YFSETQ. CDR3 length equals 14 residues. The V end was cut by 1 base, the J end by 4 bases, with 8 bases between. The CDR3 nucleotides read TGCGCCAGCAGCTTGAGGGTGAGCACCGGGGAGCTGTTTTTT. Protein: CASSLRVSTGELFF.

The genes are TRBV9 and TRBJ2-7, with 10 positions matching TRBD1. The CDR3 has 14 residues. After removal of 2 bases from V and 2 bases from J, the junction contained 1 base not matched to a gene. Germline values: CDR1 SGDLS, CDR2 YYNGEE. This CDR3 reads CASSVGTGAYEQYF. The DNA for the CDR3 is TGTGCCAGCAGCGTCGGGACAGGGGCCTACGAGCAGTACTTC.

This clone was detected only once. The J gene is TRBJ1-1, the V gene TRBV27, with a tentative D call TRBD1 (6 bases). This CDR3 is 14 amino acids long. In germline, CDR1 is MNHEY, CDR2 SMNVEV (reference sequence). V lost 5 bases and J lost 4, with 14 bases in between. CDR3 residues: CASSPLGGATEAFF. CDR3 DNA sequence: TGTGCCAGCAGTCCGTTGGGGGGGGCCACTGAAGCTTTCTTT.

The genes are TRBV7-9 and TRBJ1-2; 7 bases are shared with TRBD1. Germline V gene sequence: CDR1 SEHNR, CDR2 FQNEAQ (reference sequence). Trimming took 1 base from V and 3 from J; bases not matched to a gene: 8. The CDR3 length is 16 residues. The DNA of the CDR3 is TGTGCCAGCAGCTTAGAGACAGGGTGGGTCGACTATGGCTACACCTTC. Its translation: CASSLETGWVDYGYTF.

The chain is built from TRBV7-6 and TRBJ1-1; D remains ambiguous. Trimming took off 1 base at V and 4 bases at J, with 13 bases between the two ends. Germline values: CDR1 SGHVS, CDR2 FNYEAQ. The CDR3 runs to 15 residues. CDR3 nucleotides: TGTGCCAGCAGCTTAGGGCTGCGGGGAATCACTGAAGCTTTCTTT. Translating it yields CASSLGLRGITEAFF.

V is TRBV7-9 and J is TRBJ1-1; possibly TRBD1 for D (5 bases). The CDR3 extends over 12 amino acids. Germline CDR1 and CDR2: SEHNR and FQNEAQ (reference sequence). V lost 8 bases and J 4 bases, leaving 11 bases between the germline ends. The CDR3 sequence: CASCSGPTEAFF. CDR3 nucleotides: TGTGCCAGCTGCTCAGGGCCCACTGAAGCTTTCTTT. Looking up the rest from reference TRBV7-9 and TRBJ1-1 gives the full variable domain: DTGVSQNPRHKITKRGQNVTFRCDPISEHNRLYWYRQTLGQGPEFLTYFQNEAQLEKSRLLSDRFSAERPKGSFSTLEIQRTEQGDSAMYLCASCSGPTEAFFGQGTRLTVV.

V and J are TRBV9 and TRBJ2-1; D is possibly TRBD2 (5 bases). Germline loops: CDR1 SGDLS, CDR2 YYNGEE. The CDR3 has 17 amino acids. Trimming removed 4 bases from V and 5 bases from J, with 22 bases in between. CDR3 nucleotide sequence: TGTGCCAGCAGCCTTTACGCCGGGGTGCTACAGCACAATGAGCAGTTCTTC. This gives the protein CASSLYAGVLQHNEQFF.

CDR3 protein: CASSQDRSYISFDGYTF. CDR3 in DNA: TGCGCCAGCAGCCAAGATCGGTCGTATATTTCGTTTGATGGCTACACCTTC. The J gene is TRBJ1-2, the V gene TRBV4-3; the D is unclear. Germline V gives CDR1 LGHNA, CDR2 YSLEER. Between the trimmed V and J ends, which lost 0 bases and 6 bases, there was a span of 20 bases. CDR3 length equals 17 residues.

The chain employs TRBV7-2 and TRBJ2-5, with no clear D. V lost 3 bases and J 5 bases, leaving 4 bases between the germline ends. The CDR3 loop spans 11 amino acids. The V gene's germline CDR1 is SGHTA and CDR2 FQGNSA. The DNA for the CDR3 is TGTGCCAGCAGCTTCAGGGAGACCCAGTACTTC. Amino acids: CASSFRETQYF.

The gene calls are TRBV6-1 and TRBJ1-5; D perhaps matches TRBD1 (5 bases). The CDR3 loop spans 12 amino acids. Between the trimmed V and J ends, which lost 8 bases and 8 bases, there was a span of 13 bases. Germline V lookup: CDR1 MNHNS, CDR2 SASEGT. The CDR3 bases are TGTGCCAGCTCCGAGGGGCTAAAGCCCCAGCATTTT. This gives the protein CASSEGLKPQHF.

The chain carries TRBV13 and TRBJ2-7; 7 nucleotides agree with TRBD1. CDR1 and CDR2 from the germline V gene are PRHDT and FYEKMQ (reference sequence). The CDR3 spans 14 residues. Trimming at V came to 3 bases and at J to 2 bases, leaving 4 bases not matched to a gene. CDR3 DNA sequence: TGTGCCAGCAGCTTTGGACAGGACCCCTACGAGCAGTACGTC. The encoded protein is CASSFGQDPYEQYV.